This TCR beta chain was found in a study of shared clonotypes between healthy human individuals. About the research overall: Per donor, three plates held CD4 naive cells, three held CD4 memory, two held CD8 naive and one held CD8 memory.

Terminally differentiated effector memory CD45RA+ cells were excluded from the naive CD8 cells, which were CD45RO-negative and positively selected for CCR7. Each sample came from a Caucasian adult donor living in Nashville, Tennessee. The study ran the assay at deep level. Tens of thousands of T cell genomes (approximately 0.2 ug DNA) went into each sorted-subset replicate. Method: immunoSEQ multiplex PCR; TCRdb's copy keeps in-frame clones and lacks some. The table shows around 2,000,000 clones, with 90% to 95% occurring only once. The CDR3 extends over 15 amino acids. V lost 0 bases and J lost 5, with 13 bases in between. CDR1 is MNHEY, CDR2 SVGAGI, per germline.

This receptor was identified in a man aged 18 to 30 in good health. Some clones in this sample may be carry-over from other donors' samples. Sequenced: naive CD8+ T cells from PBMCs. The genes are TRBV6-5 and TRBJ1-1, with D tentatively TRBD1 (5 bases). The CDR3 reads CASSYSLGGRTEAFF. CDR3 nucleotide sequence: TGTGCCAGCAGTTACTCGTTGGGGGGGAGGACTGAAGCTTTCTTT.